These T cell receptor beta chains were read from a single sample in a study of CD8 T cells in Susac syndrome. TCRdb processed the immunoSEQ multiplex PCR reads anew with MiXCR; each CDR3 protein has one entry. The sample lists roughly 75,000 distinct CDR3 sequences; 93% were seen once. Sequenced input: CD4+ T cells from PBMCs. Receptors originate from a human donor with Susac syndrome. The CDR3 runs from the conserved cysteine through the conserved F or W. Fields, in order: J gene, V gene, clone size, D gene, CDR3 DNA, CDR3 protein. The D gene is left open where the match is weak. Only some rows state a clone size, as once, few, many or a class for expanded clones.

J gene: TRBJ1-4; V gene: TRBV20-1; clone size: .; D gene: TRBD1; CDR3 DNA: TGCAGTGCTAGAGATCGTAGGGGACAGGGGGATGAAAAACTGTTTTTT; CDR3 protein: CSARDRRGQGDEKLFF
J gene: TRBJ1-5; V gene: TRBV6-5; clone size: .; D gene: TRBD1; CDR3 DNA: TGTGCCAGCAGTTTTCCCCTCCGGGACAGGGGGATAGATCAGCCCCAGCATTTT; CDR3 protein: CASSFPLRDRGIDQPQHF
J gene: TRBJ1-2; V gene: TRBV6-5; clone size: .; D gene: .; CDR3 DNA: TGTGCCAGCAGGATTGGGTCCATCTATGGCTACACCTTC; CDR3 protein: CASRIGSIYGYTF
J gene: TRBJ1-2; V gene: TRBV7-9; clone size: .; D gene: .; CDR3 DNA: TGTGCCAGCAGCTTATCTGGGGATGGCTATGGCTACACCTTC; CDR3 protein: CASSLSGDGYGYTF
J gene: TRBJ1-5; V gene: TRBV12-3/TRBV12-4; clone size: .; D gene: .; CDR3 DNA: TGTGCCAGCAGTTATGACGGTTTTTTGGGCAATCAGCCCCAGCATTTT; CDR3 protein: CASSYDGFLGNQPQHF
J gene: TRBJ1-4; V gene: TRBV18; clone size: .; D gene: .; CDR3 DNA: TGTGCCAGCTCATCCTTCGGGGCAACTAATGAAAAACTGTTTTTT; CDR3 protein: CASSSFGATNEKLFF
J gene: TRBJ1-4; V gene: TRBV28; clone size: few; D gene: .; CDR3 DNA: TGTGCCAGCAGTTTGCGGCAGAATGAAAAACTGTTTTTT; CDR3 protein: CASSLRQNEKLFF
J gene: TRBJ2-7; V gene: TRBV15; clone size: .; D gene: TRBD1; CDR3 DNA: TGTGCCACCAGCAGGGCCGGGACAGGGAGGGACGAGCAGTACTTC; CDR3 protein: CATSRAGTGRDEQYF
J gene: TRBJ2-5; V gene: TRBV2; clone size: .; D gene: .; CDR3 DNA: TGTGCCAGCAGAGACGGGGGCCTCGGGGAGACCCAGTACTTC; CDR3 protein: CASRDGGLGETQYF
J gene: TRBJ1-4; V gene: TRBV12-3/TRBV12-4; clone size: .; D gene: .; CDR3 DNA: TGTGCCAGCAGCCTCCCGAGGGAAAAACTGTTTTTT; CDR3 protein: CASSLPREKLFF
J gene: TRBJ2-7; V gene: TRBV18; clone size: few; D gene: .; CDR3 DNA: TGTGCCAGCTCACCGCTGGGGGGCGAGCAGTACTTC; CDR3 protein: CASSPLGGEQYF
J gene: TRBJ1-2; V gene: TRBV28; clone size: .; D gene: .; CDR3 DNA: TGTGCCAGCAGCATACCTAACTATGGCTACACCTTC; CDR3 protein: CASSIPNYGYTF
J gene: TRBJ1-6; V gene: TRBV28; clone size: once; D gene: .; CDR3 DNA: TGTGCCAGTTTGGACAGCCTCGAGAATTCACCCCTCCACTTT; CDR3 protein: CASLDSLENSPLHF
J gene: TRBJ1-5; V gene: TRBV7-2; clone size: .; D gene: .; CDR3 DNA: TGTGCCAGCAGCAGAAACGAGGGAAGAGGACAGCCCCAGCATTTT; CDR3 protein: CASSRNEGRGQPQHF
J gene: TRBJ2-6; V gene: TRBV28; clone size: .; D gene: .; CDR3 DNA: TGTGCCAGCGGAAGTCCGGGGGCCTCTGGGGCCAACGTCCTGACTTTC; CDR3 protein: CASGSPGASGANVLTF
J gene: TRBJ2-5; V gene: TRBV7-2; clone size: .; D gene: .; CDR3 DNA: TGTGCCAGCAGTCTCCAGGGCCAAGAGACCCAGTACTTC; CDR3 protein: CASSLQGQETQYF
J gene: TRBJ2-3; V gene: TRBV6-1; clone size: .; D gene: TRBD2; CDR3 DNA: TGTGCCAGCAGCCCTAGCGGGGGGGCGCTCCTAGCGAGCCCAGATACGCAGTATTTT; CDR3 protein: CASSPSGGALLASPDTQYF
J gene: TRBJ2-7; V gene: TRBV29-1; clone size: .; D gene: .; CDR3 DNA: TGCAGCGTTGGTGGACGGTCCTACGAGCAGTACTTC; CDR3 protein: CSVGGRSYEQYF
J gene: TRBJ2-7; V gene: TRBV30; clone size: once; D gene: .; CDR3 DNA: TGTGCCACCCCGACAGTCCACAGCTCCTACGAGCAGTACTTC; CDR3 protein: CATPTVHSSYEQYF
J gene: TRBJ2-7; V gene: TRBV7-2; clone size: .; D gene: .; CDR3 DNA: TGTGCCACGCACGACGAGCAGTACTTC; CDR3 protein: CATHDEQYF
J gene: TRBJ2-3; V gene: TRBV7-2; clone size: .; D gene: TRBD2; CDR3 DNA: TGTGCCAGCAGGGTTATAGCGGGGGGAAGGGCAGATACGCAGTATTTT; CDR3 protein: CASRVIAGGRADTQYF
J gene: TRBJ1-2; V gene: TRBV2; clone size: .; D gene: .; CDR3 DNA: TGTGCCAGCAGCGTGGGCAGGTCCTCCTTGTTCTATGGCTACACCTTC; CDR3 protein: CASSVGRSSLFYGYTF
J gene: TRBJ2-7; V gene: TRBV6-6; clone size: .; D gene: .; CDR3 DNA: TGTGCCAGCAGTCCTTACGGGCGAGGAGGCTCCTACGAGCAGTACTTC; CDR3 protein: CASSPYGRGGSYEQYF
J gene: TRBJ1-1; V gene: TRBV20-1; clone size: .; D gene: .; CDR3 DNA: TGCAGGGCCACGGAGGGCCTAGGGGTTGGAGCTTTCTTT; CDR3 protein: CRATEGLGVGAFF
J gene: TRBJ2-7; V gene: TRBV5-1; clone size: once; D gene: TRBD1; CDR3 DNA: TGCGCCAGCAGCTCGACCGCCGGGACAGGGAGTGTCGAGCAGTACTTC; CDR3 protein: CASSSTAGTGSVEQYF
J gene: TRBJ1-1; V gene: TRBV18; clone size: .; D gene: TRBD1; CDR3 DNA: TGTGCCAGCTCACCACTATCGGGACAGGGCTACGCTGAAGCTTTCTTT; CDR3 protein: CASSPLSGQGYAEAFF
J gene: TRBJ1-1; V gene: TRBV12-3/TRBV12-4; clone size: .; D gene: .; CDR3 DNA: TGTGCCAGCACCCCGTGGGCGGGGAAGTTGGACACTGAAGCTTTCTTT; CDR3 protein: CASTPWAGKLDTEAFF
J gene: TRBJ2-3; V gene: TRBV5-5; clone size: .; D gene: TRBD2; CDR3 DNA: TGTGCCAGCAGCGGGACTAGCGCCGGCGGTGATACGCAGTATTTT; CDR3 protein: CASSGTSAGGDTQYF
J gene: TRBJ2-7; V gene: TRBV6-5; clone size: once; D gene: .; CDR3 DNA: TGTGCCAGCAGCAAACCGGCAACTACCGAGCAGTACTTC; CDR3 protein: CASSKPATTEQYF
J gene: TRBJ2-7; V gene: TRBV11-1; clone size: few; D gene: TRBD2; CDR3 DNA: TGTGCCAGCAGCCACGGGACTAGCGGGGGTTACGAGCAGTACTTC; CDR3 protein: CASSHGTSGGYEQYF
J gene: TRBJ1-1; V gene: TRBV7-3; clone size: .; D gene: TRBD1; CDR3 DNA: TGTGCCAGCAGCCGACAGGGTAACACTGAAGCTTTCTTT; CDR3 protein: CASSRQGNTEAFF
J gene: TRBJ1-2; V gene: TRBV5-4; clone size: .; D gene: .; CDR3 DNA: TGTGCCAGCAGCAATCCGGGAGACAACTATGGCTACACCTTC; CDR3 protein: CASSNPGDNYGYTF
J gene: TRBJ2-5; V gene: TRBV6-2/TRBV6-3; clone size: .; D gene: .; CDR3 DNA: TGTGCCAGCAGTTACTCGATCGCTAGGAGTAAGCGTGGTGAGCGGGAGACCCAGTACTTC; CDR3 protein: CASSYSIARSKRGERETQYF
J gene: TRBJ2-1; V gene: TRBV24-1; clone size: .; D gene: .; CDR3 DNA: TGTGCCACCAGTGATACAAGGGTCAATGAGCAGTTCTTC; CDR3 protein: CATSDTRVNEQFF
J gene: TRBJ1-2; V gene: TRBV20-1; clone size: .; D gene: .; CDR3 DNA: TGCAGTGCTAGAGGAGGACACCAGATTAACTATGGCTACACCTTC; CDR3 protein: CSARGGHQINYGYTF
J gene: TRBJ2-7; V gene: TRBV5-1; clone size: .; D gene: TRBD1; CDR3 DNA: TGCGCCAGCACCGGGACAGCCTTTCCGGACGAGCAGTACTTC; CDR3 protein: CASTGTAFPDEQYF
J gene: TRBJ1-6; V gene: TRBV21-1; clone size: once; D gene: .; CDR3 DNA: TGTGCCAGCAGCATCCACAGGGTTTATGGTGATTCACCCCTCCACTTT; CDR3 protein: CASSIHRVYGDSPLHF
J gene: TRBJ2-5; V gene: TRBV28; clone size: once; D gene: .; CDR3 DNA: TGTGCCAGCAGGGGGGATAGTCAAGAGACCCAGTACTTC; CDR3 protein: CASRGDSQETQYF
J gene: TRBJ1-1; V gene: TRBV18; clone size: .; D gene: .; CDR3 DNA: TGTGCCAGCTCACAGATGAACACTGAAGCTTTCTTT; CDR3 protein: CASSQMNTEAFF
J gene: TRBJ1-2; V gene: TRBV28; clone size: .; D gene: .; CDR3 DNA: TGTGCCGTTCAGGGCCCCCCGGGCTATGGCTACACCTTC; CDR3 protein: CAVQGPPGYGYTF
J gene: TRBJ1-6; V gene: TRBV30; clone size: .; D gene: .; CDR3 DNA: TGTGCCTGGAGTAGACAGGTGATCTATAATTCACCCCTCCACTTT; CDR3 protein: CAWSRQVIYNSPLHF
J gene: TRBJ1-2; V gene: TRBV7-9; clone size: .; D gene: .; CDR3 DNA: TGTGCCAGCGTACGAGAGGGCAGGATCTATGGCTACACCTTC; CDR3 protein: CASVREGRIYGYTF
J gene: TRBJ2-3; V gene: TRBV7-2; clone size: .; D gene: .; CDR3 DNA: TGTGCCAGCAGCTTAGGGGTGGCAGATACGCAGTATTTT; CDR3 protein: CASSLGVADTQYF
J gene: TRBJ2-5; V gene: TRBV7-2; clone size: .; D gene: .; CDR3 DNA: TGTGCCAGCAGCTTAACGGGGTGGTACCAAGAGACCCAGTACTTC; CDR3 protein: CASSLTGWYQETQYF
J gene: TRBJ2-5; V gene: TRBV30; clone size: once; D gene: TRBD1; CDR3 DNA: TGTGCCTGGAGTTCCTCGCGCTTGACTGGGACAGGGGGTAGGGTTGGCGAGACCCAGTACTTC; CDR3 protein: CAWSSSRLTGTGGRVGETQYF
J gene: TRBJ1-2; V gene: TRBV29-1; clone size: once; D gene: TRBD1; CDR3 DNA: TGCAGCGTTGAGGATACAGGGGGCTATAACTATGGCTACACCTTC; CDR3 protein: CSVEDTGGYNYGYTF
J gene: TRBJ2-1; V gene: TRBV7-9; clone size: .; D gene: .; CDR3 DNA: TGTGCCAGCAGCTTTAGAATCGGTAATGAGCAGTTCTTC; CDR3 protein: CASSFRIGNEQFF
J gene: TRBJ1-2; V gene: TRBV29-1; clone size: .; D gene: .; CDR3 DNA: TGCAGCGTTGAACTTAGCAGGGCTTTCTATGGCTACACCTTC; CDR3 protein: CSVELSRAFYGYTF
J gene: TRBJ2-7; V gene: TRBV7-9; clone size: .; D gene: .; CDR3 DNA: TGTGCCAGCAGCCTAACCGGTCTGGGGAACAACGAGCAGTACTTC; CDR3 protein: CASSLTGLGNNEQYF
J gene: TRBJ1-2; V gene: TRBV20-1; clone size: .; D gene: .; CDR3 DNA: TGCAGTGCTAGAATCGGGGGGCTCGGCTACACCTTC; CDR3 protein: CSARIGGLGYTF
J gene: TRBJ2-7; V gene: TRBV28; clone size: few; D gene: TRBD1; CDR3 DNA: TGTGCCAGCAGCCGTCCCGGGACAGGGATCTACGAGCAGTACTTC; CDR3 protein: CASSRPGTGIYEQYF
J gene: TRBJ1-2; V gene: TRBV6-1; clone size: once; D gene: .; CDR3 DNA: TGTGCCAGCAGTGCGGGGCAGAACTATGGCTACACCTTC; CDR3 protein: CASSAGQNYGYTF
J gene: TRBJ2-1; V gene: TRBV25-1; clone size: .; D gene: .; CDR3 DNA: TGTGCCAGCAGTGCCAGTTCATTGGGCAATGAGCAGTTCTTC; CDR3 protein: CASSASSLGNEQFF
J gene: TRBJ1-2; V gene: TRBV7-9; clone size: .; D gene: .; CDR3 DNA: TGTGCCACTGGCTGGGGTATCTATGGCTACACCTTC; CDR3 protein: CATGWGIYGYTF
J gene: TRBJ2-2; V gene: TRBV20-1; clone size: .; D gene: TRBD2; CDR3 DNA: TGCAGTGCTAGACCCCTAGCGGGGGGACCGTCCGGGGAGCTGTTTTTT; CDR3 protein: CSARPLAGGPSGELFF